The present T cell receptor beta chain was sequenced within a study of identical twins (TCRdb year 2016). Looking at the study overall: The study deep-sequenced TCR alpha and beta repertoires from monozygotic twins, unrelated adults of various ages and cord blood to test whether fetal clonotypes persist. To rule out contamination, the twin experiments were replicated at different times with different library preparation protocols.

Study-wide conclusions, independent of this receptor: Invariant T cells such as MAIT and iNKT could partly confound zero-insertion analyses, although diverse VJ usage argued against such confounding for most clonotypes. Recombination models systematically underestimated out-of-frame TCR alpha sharing in monozygotic twins but agreed with sharing between unrelated individuals. The excess sharing between twins in beta out-of-frame sequences was weaker because fewer shared sequences reduced the signal-to-noise ratio. Out-of-frame TCR alpha sequences shared between twins showed an excess of low generation-probability sequences compared with coincidental sharing between unrelated individuals. Because the same donors could not be followed over many years, the conclusions depended on cross-sectional statistical analysis. Abundant cord blood beta clonotypes carried fewer insertions; young adult naive repertoires showed a weaker similar trend, while memory repertoires showed none.

Every donor in the study was a healthy Caucasian. The twin cohort consisted of three pairs of female monozygotic twins, all aged roughly 18 to 29 years. Miltenyi CD45RO+ enrichment and human naive T-cell isolation kits were used to isolate memory (CD45RO+) and naive T cells from PBMC. Preparation of the library involved 5' RACE. Sequenced using an Illumina HiSeq 2000. Template switching added a universal primer binding site, and the final cDNA carried a unique molecular identifier that allowed TCR cDNA molecules to be counted accurately. Specific primers in the conserved constant-segment region were used to synthesize first-strand cDNA for TCR alpha and beta chains. To control for contamination, each cDNA library was double barcoded with a SMART-Mk sample barcode plus Illumina barcodes. TruSeq adapter sequences along with Illumina sample barcodes were introduced in two successive PCR steps. The Illumina HiSeq platform was used with custom primers to sequence TCR alpha and beta cDNA libraries. Processing in the source paper ran as follows. Raw reads were processed with MiGEC to extract unique molecular identifiers, and MiXCR was used to determine CDR3 positions. Recombination models were inferred per individual with the repgenHMM and IGoR tools using an EM algorithm. The tcR package in R was used for shared clonotype analysis, with sharing normalized by the product of cloneset sizes. To study raw recombination without the effects of thymic and clonal selection, out-of-frame nonproductive sequences were analyzed. The public reads were run again by TCRdb, first through fastp at Q25 and then through MiXCR, and only productive beta chains were kept. Rows merge per CDR3 protein into single entries with the most common DNA and genes. None of the V and J calls come from the authors' own analysis; TCRdb made them. A total of about 240,000 distinct CDR3 sequences appear in this sample, roughly 13% of them only once. The ten largest account for 4% to 5% of the sample.

The germline V gene yields MNHEY for CDR1 and SVGEGT for CDR2. V lost 2 bases and J lost 7 bases; the stretch between them is 15 bases long. From the cysteine up to the phenylalanine, the CDR3 has a length of 15 residues. Just the 45-base CDR3 DNA is kept, in frame starting at base 1. The table lists this clonotype with a few counts. Its antigen specificity is not known. Nothing much larger sits one base from this clone, and base qualities are not available. This sample also appeared in a second study, on yellow fever vaccine responses in identical twins. As noted in the second study: According to the authors, in identical twins the way T cells responded to vaccination appeared partly convergent and partly personalized. The study precisely tracked vaccine-responding T cell clones in identical twins.

The receptor chain draws on TRBV6-2 or TRBV6-3 and TRBJ2-1; the best D guess is TRBD2, with 5 bases matching. Sequenced sample: memory (CD45RO+) T cells sorted from blood. The cell subset or site label corresponds to: CD45RO+ enriched T cells. The origin of this receptor is a woman aged 18-35 years in good health. In nucleotide form, the sequence is TGTGCCAGCAGTTACGATGTGGAGGCAAGGAATGAGCAGTTCTTC. Its protein reads: CASSYDVEARNEQFF.